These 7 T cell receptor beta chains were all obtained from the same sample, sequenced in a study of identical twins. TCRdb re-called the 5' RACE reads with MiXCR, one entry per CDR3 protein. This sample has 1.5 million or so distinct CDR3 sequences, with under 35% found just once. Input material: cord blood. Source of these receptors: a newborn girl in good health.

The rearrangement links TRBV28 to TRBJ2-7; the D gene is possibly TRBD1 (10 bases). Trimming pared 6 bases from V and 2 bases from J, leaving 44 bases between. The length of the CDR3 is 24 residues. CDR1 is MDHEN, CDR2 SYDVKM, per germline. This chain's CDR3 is CASSPDRGERSASGTLVPTYEQYF. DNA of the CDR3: TGTGCCAGCAGCCCGGACAGGGGGGAGAGGTCGGCTAGCGGGACTCTTGTACCGACCTACGAGCAGTACTTC.

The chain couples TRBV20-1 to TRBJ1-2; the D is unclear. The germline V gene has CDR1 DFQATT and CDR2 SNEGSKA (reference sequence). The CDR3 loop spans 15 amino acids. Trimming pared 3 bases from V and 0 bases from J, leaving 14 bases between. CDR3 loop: CSARSGIRANYGYTF. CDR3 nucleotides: TGCAGTGCTAGGTCGGGGATAAGGGCTAACTATGGCTACACCTTC.

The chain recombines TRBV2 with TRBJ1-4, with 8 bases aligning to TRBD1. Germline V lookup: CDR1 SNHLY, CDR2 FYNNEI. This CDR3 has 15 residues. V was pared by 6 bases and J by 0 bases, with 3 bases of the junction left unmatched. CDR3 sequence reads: CASRHRGATNEKLFF. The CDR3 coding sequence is TGTGCCAGCAGGCACAGGGGGGCAACTAATGAAAAACTGTTTTTT.

CDR3 coding DNA: TGCAGTGCTACCCCATATAGCAATCAGCCCCAGCATTTT. Its protein product is CSATPYSNQPQHF. V usage is TRBV20-1 and J usage is TRBJ1-5; D is undetermined. The V end lost 4 bases, the J end lost 0 bases, and 7 bases lay between the germline ends. CDR1 is DFQATT and CDR2 is SNEGSKA in the germline V gene (reference sequence). The CDR3 sequence is 13 residues long.

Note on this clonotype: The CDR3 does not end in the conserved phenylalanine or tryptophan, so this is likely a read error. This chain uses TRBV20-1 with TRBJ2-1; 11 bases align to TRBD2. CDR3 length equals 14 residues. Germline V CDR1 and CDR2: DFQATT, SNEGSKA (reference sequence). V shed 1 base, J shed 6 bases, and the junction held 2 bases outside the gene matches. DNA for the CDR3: TGCAGTGCTAGAGGGACTAGCGGGCTCAATGAGCAGTTCCTC. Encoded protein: CSARGTSGLNEQFL.

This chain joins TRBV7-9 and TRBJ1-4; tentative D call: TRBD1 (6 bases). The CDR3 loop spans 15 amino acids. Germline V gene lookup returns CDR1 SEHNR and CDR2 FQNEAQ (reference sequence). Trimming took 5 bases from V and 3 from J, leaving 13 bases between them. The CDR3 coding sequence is TGTGCCAGCAGCGATACTGGACAGCCTAATGAAAAACTGTTTTTT. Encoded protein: CASSDTGQPNEKLFF.

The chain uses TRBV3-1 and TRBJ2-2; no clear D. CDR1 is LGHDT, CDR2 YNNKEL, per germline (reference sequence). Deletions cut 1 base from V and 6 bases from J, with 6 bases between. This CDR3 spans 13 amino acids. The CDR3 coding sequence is TGTGCCAGCAGCCAAGGGGGTCCCGGGGAGCTGTTTTTT. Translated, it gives CASSQGGPGELFF.